Presented here are 25 T cell receptor beta chains from one specimen sequenced in a study of blood T cell repertoires in COVID-19. Assay: immunoSEQ multiplex PCR; the TCRdb copy retains only in-frame clones and omits some. This table holds 65,000 to 90,000 clones, approximately 90% found once. The sample was peripheral blood. These receptors all stem from a man aged 30 to 39 with acute or convalescent COVID-19.

V is TRBV30 and J is TRBJ1-5; D possibly corresponds to TRBD1 (6 bases). The germline gives CDR1 GTSNPN, CDR2 SVGIG (reference sequence). There are 13 residues in the CDR3. V was shortened by 1 base and J by 7 bases, with 11 bases between the two germline ends. The CDR3 DNA is TGTGCCTGGAGTGAGCAGGGGAGCCAGCCCCAGCATTTT. Encoded protein: CAWSEQGSQPQHF.

This chain uses TRBV4-1 with TRBJ2-2; 8 positions agree with TRBD2. The CDR3 consists of 16 residues. From germline, CDR1 is MGHRA and CDR2 YSYEKL. The junction had 6 bases not matched to a gene; V was cut back by 4 bases and J by 2 bases. The CDR3 coding sequence is TGCGCCAGCAGCCGCCTAACTAGCGGAAACACCGGGGAGCTGTTTTTT. It yields the protein CASSRLTSGNTGELFF.

The rearrangement links TRBV5-1 to TRBJ1-5; the D gene is possibly TRBD1 (5 bases). The CDR3 is made up of 15 amino acids. V was pared by 0 bases and J by 6 bases, with 13 bases between. Germline V gene lookup returns CDR1 SGHRS and CDR2 YFSETQ. The CDR3 DNA reads as TGCGCCAGCAGCTTGGGCGGGGGTGTAGGTCAGCCCCAGCATTTT. It specifies CASSLGGGVGQPQHF. The complete variable domain, with remaining parts taken from reference TRBV5-1 and TRBJ1-5, reads KAGVTQTPRYLIKTRGQQVTLSCSPISGHRSVSWYQQTPGQGLQFLFEYFSETQRNKGNFPGRFSGRQFSNSRSEMNVSTLELGDSALYLCASSLGGGVGQPQHFGDGTRLSIL.

The chain recombines TRBV15 with TRBJ2-4, with a weak D call TRBD2 (6 bases). Germline lookup yields CDR1 LNHNV and CDR2 YYDKDF (reference sequence). The V and J ends lost 1 base and 7 bases respectively, with 8 bases between them. The CDR3 is made up of 13 amino acids. The CDR3 sequence is CATSRGGRNIQYF. CDR3 DNA sequence: TGTGCCACCAGCAGAGGGGGGAGGAACATTCAGTACTTC.

The genes are TRBV24-1 and TRBJ2-1; 7 bases map to TRBD2. Trimming took 3 bases from V and 5 from J; bases not matched to a gene: 6. From germline, CDR1 is KGHDR and CDR2 SFDVKD. CDR3 length equals 15 residues. The CDR3 DNA follows: TGTGCCACCAGTGATCCAAGCGGGGTGAACAATGAGCAGTTCTTC. Its protein product is CATSDPSGVNNEQFF.

This clone was observed once. J is TRBJ2-2 and V is TRBV3-1 (or the pseudogene TRBV3-2), with 10 bases identical to TRBD1. Trimming removed 1 base from V and 6 bases from J; junction bases left unmatched: 5. The V gene's germline CDR1 is LGHDT and CDR2 YNNKEL (reference sequence). This CDR3 has 16 residues. The CDR3 nucleotides read TGTGCCAGCAGCCAAGTGGGACAGGGGATCGCCGGGGAGCTGTTTTTT. It yields the protein CASSQVGQGIAGELFF.

The rearrangement uses TRBV4-1 and TRBJ1-6; D gene unclear. Trimming left V 0 bases short and J 7 bases short, with 13 bases between. Germline loops: CDR1 MGHRA, CDR2 YSYEKL. The CDR3 loop spans 16 amino acids. The CDR3 region is CASSQDDGVGNSPLHF. CDR3 DNA sequence: TGCGCCAGCAGCCAAGACGATGGAGTCGGGAATTCACCCCTCCACTTT.

J is TRBJ1-6 and V is TRBV5-4; D remains unclear. Germline CDR1 SGHNT, CDR2 YYREEE (reference sequence). V was pared by 3 bases and J by 1 base, with 11 bases between. This CDR3 has 16 residues. CDR3 sequence (DNA): TGTGCCAGCAGCTCCGAGTCGGGGTCCTATAATTCACCCCTCCACTTT. Protein: CASSSESGSYNSPLHF.

The chain joins TRBV9 to TRBJ2-7; TRBD1 matches at 7 bases. The CDR3 length is 17 residues. V lost 3 bases and J lost 1; bases outside the gene matches: 13. The germline CDR1 and CDR2 sequences are SGDLS and YYNGEE. CDR3 in amino acids: CASSATGANVLSYEQYF. The CDR3 nucleotides read TGTGCCAGCAGCGCTACAGGGGCGAACGTTTTATCCTACGAGCAGTACTTC.

This sequence joins TRBV12-3 or TRBV12-4 and TRBJ2-1; 8 positions agree with TRBD2. The length of the CDR3 is 13 residues. V shed 7 bases, J shed 12 bases, and the junction held 11 bases outside the gene matches. The CDR3 DNA follows: TGTGCCAGCACCCTCAGGACTAGCACTTGGCAGTTCTTC. Translating gives CASTLRTSTWQFF.

The chain recombines TRBV4-1 with TRBJ1-5; no definite D call. The germline CDR1 and CDR2 sequences are MGHRA and YSYEKL. The CDR3 sequence is 17 residues long. V lost 0 bases and J 2 bases, leaving 14 bases between the germline ends. CDR3 sequence (DNA): TGCGCCAGCAGCCAAGAGAATTACGCTGCGGGCAATCAGCCCCAGCATTTT. Its translation: CASSQENYAAGNQPQHF.

The chain is built from TRBV9 and TRBJ2-1; 9 bases match TRBD2. Unmatched junction bases numbered 11, after V lost 3 bases and J lost 7 bases. This CDR3 contains 16 residues. Germline V gene lookup returns CDR1 SGDLS and CDR2 YYNGEE. The CDR3 sequence is CASSEAGGPVLNEQFF. DNA of the CDR3: TGTGCCAGCAGCGAGGCGGGAGGGCCGGTTTTGAATGAGCAGTTCTTC. The whole variable domain, remainder taken from reference TRBV9 and TRBJ2-1, is DSGVTQTPKHLITATGQRVTLRCSPRSGDLSVYWYQQSLDQGLQFLIQYYNGEERAKGNILERFSAQQFPDLHSELNLSSLELGDSALYFCASSEAGGPVLNEQFFGPGTRLTVL.

This chain uses TRBV19 with TRBJ1-2; 7 bases map to TRBD1. V shed 6 bases, J shed 4 bases, and the junction held 5 bases outside the gene matches. Germline CDR1 and CDR2: LNHDA and SQIVND (reference sequence). The CDR3 has 13 amino acids. CDR3 residues: CASSPGQLYGYTF. The CDR3, as DNA: TGTGCCAGTAGCCCGGGACAGCTCTATGGCTACACCTTC.

The chain combines TRBV18 with TRBJ1-2, with 7 bases lining up with TRBD1. With V trimmed by 4 bases and J by 4 bases, 9 bases remained unmatched. Germline V gives CDR1 KGHSH, CDR2 LQKENI. The CDR3 has 15 amino acids. The CDR3 spells CASSLRDSEGYGYTF. In DNA form, the CDR3 reads TGTGCCAGCTCACTACGGGACAGTGAGGGCTATGGCTACACCTTC.

The count of this clone is one. The chain joins TRBV7-2 to TRBJ2-4, with D maybe TRBD2 (5 bases). V lost 5 bases to trimming and J lost 0 bases, with 14 bases between them. This CDR3 region has 16 residues. The germline V gene encodes CDR1 SGHTA and CDR2 FQGNSA. As DNA, the CDR3 is TGTGCCAGCAGCCGTGGTCCAGGACTAGCCAAAAACATTCAGTACTTC. It specifies CASSRGPGLAKNIQYF.

V usage is TRBV30 and J usage is TRBJ2-7; TRBD1 agrees at 7 bases. The CDR3 has 15 amino acids. V gave up 3 bases and J gave up 2 bases; unmatched junction bases: 10. Germline CDR1 GTSNPN, CDR2 SVGIG (reference sequence). The CDR3 loop is CAWSAGTVGTYEQYF. CDR3 nucleotides: TGTGCCTGGAGCGCCGGGACAGTCGGCACCTACGAGCAGTACTTC.

The gene calls are TRBV30 and TRBJ1-5; D is possibly TRBD1 (5 bases). The length of the CDR3 is 17 residues. Trimming stripped 0 bases from V and 3 bases from J, with 18 bases between. Germline lookup yields CDR1 GTSNPN and CDR2 SVGIG (reference sequence). The CDR3: CAWSVGAVRMSNQPQHF. The CDR3 DNA reads TGTGCCTGGAGTGTAGGGGCAGTCAGAATGTCCAATCAGCCCCAGCATTTT.

The chain employs TRBV25-1 and TRBJ1-1, with D hard to call. The CDR3 loop spans 13 amino acids. With 3 bases removed from V and 5 bases from J, the gap between germline ends came to 10 bases. Per the germline V gene, CDR1 is MGHDK and CDR2 is SYGVNS. The CDR3 sequence: CASSDLALTEAFF. CDR3 coding DNA: TGTGCCAGCAGTGATTTGGCTTTGACTGAAGCTTTCTTT.

V gene TRBV24-1 combines with J gene TRBJ2-1; 9 nucleotides agree with TRBD2. J gave up 3 bases and V 5 bases, and 7 bases lay outside the gene matches. Germline CDR1 KGHDR, CDR2 SFDVKD. The CDR3 totals 16 residues. Here the CDR3 DNA reads TGTGCCACCAGTGGGTCGGCTAGCGGGAACTACAATGAGCAGTTCTTC. This translates into CATSGSASGNYNEQFF.

J is TRBJ1-2 and V is TRBV30, with D possibly being TRBD1 (6 bases). Trimming stripped 2 bases from V and 4 bases from J, with 17 bases between. There are 15 residues in the CDR3. The germline CDR1 and CDR2 sequences are GTSNPN and SVGIG (reference sequence). CDR3 in amino acids: CAWSPIPTGLYGYTF. The CDR3, as DNA: TGTGCCTGGAGTCCCATCCCGACAGGCCTCTATGGCTACACCTTC.

This chain connects TRBV28 to TRBJ2-5; possibly TRBD1 for D (5 bases). The CDR3 length is 14 residues. The V and J ends lost 6 bases and 1 base respectively, with 12 bases between them. The germline V gene has CDR1 MDHEN and CDR2 SYDVKM. The CDR3 loop is CASSRLGAQETQYF. As DNA, the CDR3 is TGTGCCAGCAGCCGCCTTGGGGCCCAAGAGACCCAGTACTTC.

The chain recombines TRBV27 with TRBJ2-7, with 7 bases identical to TRBD1. V shed 3 bases, J shed 6 bases, and the junction held 5 bases outside the gene matches. This CDR3 spans 13 amino acids. The germline CDR1 and CDR2 sequences are MNHEY and SMNVEV (reference sequence). CDR3 amino acids: CASSLVTGREQYF. DNA for the CDR3: TGTGCCAGCAGTTTGGTGACAGGGCGCGAGCAGTACTTC.

The V gene is TRBV5-1, the J gene TRBJ2-7, with a tentative D call TRBD1 (5 bases). V dropped 6 bases and J dropped 1 base, with 14 bases sitting between them. The CDR3 totals 14 residues. Germline V gene data show CDR1 as SGHRS and CDR2 as YFSETQ. CDR3 region: CASNQGETSYEQYF. The DNA for the CDR3 is TGCGCCAGCAACCAGGGTGAAACTTCCTACGAGCAGTACTTC.

J is TRBJ1-1 and V is TRBV5-1, with D possibly matching TRBD1 (6 bases). The CDR3 has 13 amino acids. V lost 4 bases and J 1 base, leaving 8 bases between the germline ends. Germline V gene lookup returns CDR1 SGHRS and CDR2 YFSETQ. CDR3 loop: CASSRGQNTEAFF. The DNA for the CDR3 is TGCGCCAGCAGCAGGGGACAGAACACTGAAGCTTTCTTT.

The chain has TRBV28 and TRBJ1-2; D is unclear. The CDR3 covers 18 residues. Germline values: CDR1 MDHEN, CDR2 SYDVKM. V lost 6 bases, J lost 0 bases, and 23 bases lay in between. The CDR3 nucleotides read TGTGCCAGCAGCCCTAGAGTATTCCGTGGAACCCCTAACTATGGCTACACCTTC. It yields the protein CASSPRVFRGTPNYGYTF.